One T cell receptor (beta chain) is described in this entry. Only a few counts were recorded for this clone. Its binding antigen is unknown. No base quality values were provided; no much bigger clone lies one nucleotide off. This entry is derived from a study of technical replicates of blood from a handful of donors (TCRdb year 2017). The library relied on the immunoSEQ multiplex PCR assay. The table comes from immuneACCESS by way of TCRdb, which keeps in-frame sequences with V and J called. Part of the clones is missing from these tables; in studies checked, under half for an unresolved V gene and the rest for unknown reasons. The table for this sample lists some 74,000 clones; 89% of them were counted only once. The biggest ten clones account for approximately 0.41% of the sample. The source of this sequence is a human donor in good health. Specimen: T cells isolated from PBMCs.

The CDR3 corresponds to CASSLRPRTSQGYEQYF. The nucleotides are TGTGCCAGCAGCTTAAGGCCGAGGACTAGTCAGGGTTACGAGCAGTACTTC. The rearranged chain carries TRBV7-8 and TRBJ2-7, with 7 junctional bases fitting TRBD2. CDR1 and CDR2 are drawn from the germline V gene: SGHVS, FQNEAQ. V is trimmed back by 2 bases and J by 4 bases, and the junction contains 14 bases that no gene match accounts for. CDR3 length: 17 amino acids, cysteine to phenylalanine. The DNA shown is the 51-base CDR3, in frame from base 1.